These 19 T cell receptor beta chains were all obtained from the same sample, sequenced in a study of shared clonotypes between healthy human individuals. The repertoire was sequenced with immunoSEQ multiplex PCR; TCRdb's copy has only in-frame clones and lacks some. Among 2.3 million or so clones listed, over 85% were seen once. Sequencing used naive CD4+ T cells from PBMCs. Described subset: CD45RA+ positively selected. The source is a man aged 18 to 29 in good health. Some clones in this sample may be carry-over from other donors' samples.

The chain joins TRBV28 to TRBJ1-1; maybe TRBD1 (6 bases). Trimming removed 7 bases at V and 3 bases at J, with 9 bases between. Germline-derived CDR1 and CDR2 are MDHEN and SYDVKM. The CDR3 consists of 12 residues. The CDR3 protein is CASTTGYTEAFF. The CDR3 region has the DNA TGTGCCAGCACTACAGGGTACACTGAAGCTTTCTTT.

The chain joins TRBV9 to TRBJ2-7, with 8 nucleotides matching TRBD2. In germline, CDR1 is SGDLS, CDR2 YYNGEE. J lost 2 bases, V lost 5 bases, and 9 bases had no gene match. This CDR3 has 15 residues. CDR3 sequence (DNA): TGTGCCAGCAGTTGGAGCGGGAGCGCCACCTACGAGCAGTACTTC. Protein sequence: CASSWSGSATYEQYF.

The rearrangement uses TRBV5-4 and TRBJ2-5; D could derive from TRBD1 or TRBD2 (5 bases each). Looked up from germline, CDR1 is SGHNT and CDR2 is YYREEE (reference sequence). CDR3 length: 15 amino acids. V lost 0 bases to trimming and J lost 2 bases, with 11 bases between them. CDR3 DNA: TGTGCCAGCAGCTTGGTTAGGGACGGACAAGAGACCCAGTACTTC. Protein sequence: CASSLVRDGQETQYF.

The chain recombines TRBV5-1 with TRBJ1-4; D call uncertain. The CDR3 covers 15 residues. Germline loops: CDR1 SGHRS, CDR2 YFSETQ. The V and J ends lost 5 bases and 0 bases respectively, with 11 bases between them. The CDR3 here is CASRPSPSTNEKLFF. The CDR3 nucleotides are TGCGCCAGCAGACCCTCCCCATCAACTAATGAAAAACTGTTTTTT.

Written as DNA, the CDR3 is TGTGCCAGCAGCGGCTGGCGGGAGGACCCCTACGAGCAGTACTTC. It translates to CASSGWREDPYEQYF. The rearrangement uses TRBV5-5 and TRBJ2-7; 8 bases match TRBD2. J was trimmed by 2 bases and V by 4 bases; bases with no gene match: 8. Germline-derived CDR1 and CDR2 are SGHKS and YYEKEE (reference sequence). CDR3 length: 15 amino acids.

This chain uses TRBV30 with TRBJ1-4; D may be TRBD1 (6 bases). V was cut by 1 base and J by 0 bases, with 27 bases left in between. This CDR3 has 21 amino acids. The V gene's germline CDR1 is GTSNPN and CDR2 SVGIG (reference sequence). CDR3 amino acids: CAWSAQKSPRGATATNEKLFF. The CDR3 region has the DNA TGTGCCTGGAGTGCTCAAAAGTCTCCGCGGGGGGCCACTGCAACTAATGAAAAACTGTTTTTT.

The chain employs TRBV28 and TRBJ1-6; 10 nucleotides line up with TRBD1. V trimming: 3 bases; J trimming: 8 bases; junction bases outside the gene matches: 4. CDR3 length equals 15 residues. Per the germline V gene, CDR1 is MDHEN and CDR2 is SYDVKM. The CDR3 loop is CASSLRTGGYSPLHF. DNA for the CDR3: TGTGCCAGCAGTTTGCGGACAGGGGGATATTCACCCCTCCACTTT.

Points on this clone: Other DNA sequences in the same sample also yield this CDR3. This chain uses TRBV20-1 with TRBJ2-5, with unresolved D. Germline-derived CDR1 and CDR2 are DFQATT and SNEGSKA (reference sequence). The CDR3 has 11 residues. Trimming removed 2 bases at V and 5 bases at J, with 6 bases between. CDR3 coding DNA: TGCAGTGCTAGACTGGGGGAGACCCAGTACTTC. This gives the protein CSARLGETQYF.

This clone was picked up one time. The chain carries TRBV5-1 and TRBJ2-7, with 9 nucleotides matching TRBD2. The junction had 10 bases not matched to a gene; V was cut back by 3 bases and J by 6 bases. CDR3 length: 15 residues. In germline, CDR1 is SGHRS, CDR2 YFSETQ. The CDR3 protein is CASSSIAGVGGEQYF. In DNA, the CDR3 is TGCGCCAGCAGCTCCATAGCGGGAGTGGGTGGCGAGCAGTACTTC.

The chain recombines TRBV27 with TRBJ1-4; no reliable D call. This CDR3 spans 14 amino acids. The V end lost 2 bases, the J end lost 8 bases, and 12 bases lay between the germline ends. Germline V CDR1 and CDR2: MNHEY, SMNVEV (reference sequence). This CDR3 reads CASSLKPGGEKLFF. The CDR3 DNA sequence: TGTGCCAGCAGTTTAAAACCGGGAGGGGAAAAACTGTTTTTT.

The genes are TRBV2 and TRBJ2-7; D is unclear. The germline V and J ends were trimmed by 0 bases and 0 bases, with 9 bases remaining between them. Looked up from germline, CDR1 is SNHLY and CDR2 is FYNNEI. The CDR3 has 15 residues. DNA of the CDR3: TGTGCCAGCAGTGAAGCGGACGGCCGCTCCTACGAGCAGTACTTC. Residues: CASSEADGRSYEQYF.

The chain employs TRBV7-8 and TRBJ2-1; 10 bases match TRBD2. Germline loops: CDR1 SGHVS, CDR2 FQNEAQ. The V segment lost 4 bases and the J segment 3 bases; nucleotides outside the gene matches: 6. This CDR3 contains 16 residues. Here the CDR3 reads CASSSLAGVVYNEQFF. DNA of the CDR3: TGTGCCAGCAGCTCCCTAGCGGGAGTAGTCTACAATGAGCAGTTCTTC. Combining the CDR3 with reference TRBV7-8 and TRBJ2-1 gives the whole variable domain GAGVSQSPRYKVAKRGQDVALRCDPISGHVSLFWYQQALGQGPEFLTYFQNEAQLDKSGLPSDRFFAERPEGSVSTLKIQRTQQEDSAVYLCASSSLAGVVYNEQFFGPGTRLTVL.

The chain links TRBV4-3 to TRBJ2-6; D not resolved. Looked up from germline, CDR1 is LGHNA and CDR2 is YSLEER. This CDR3 contains 16 residues. Trimming stripped 1 base from V and 0 bases from J, with 7 bases between. CDR3: CASSQGYSSGANVLTF. In DNA form, the CDR3 reads TGCGCCAGCAGCCAAGGCTATAGCTCTGGGGCCAACGTCCTGACTTTC.

CDR3 sequence: CASSPLRVDQETQYF. As DNA, the CDR3 is TGTGCCAGCTCACCATTACGGGTAGACCAAGAGACCCAGTACTTC. V is TRBV18 and J is TRBJ2-5; unclear D gene. Germline assignment: CDR1 KGHSH and CDR2 LQKENI. Trimming took 2 bases from V and 0 from J, leaving 10 bases between them. The CDR3 totals 15 residues.

The V call is TRBV7-9, the J call TRBJ1-1; 10 positions agree with TRBD1. CDR3 length equals 17 residues. Losses at the gene ends were 10 bases for V and 0 bases for J; bases not matched to a gene: 14. Looked up from germline, CDR1 is SEHNR and CDR2 is FQNEAQ (reference sequence). CDR3 in DNA: TGTGCCACCTCCCCGCGACAGGGGGCTGGGATGAACACTGAAGCTTTCTTT. As protein: CATSPRQGAGMNTEAFF.

The V gene is TRBV5-1, the J gene TRBJ2-5, with TRBD1 matching 7 bases. CDR1 and CDR2 (germline): SGHRS, YFSETQ. This CDR3 is built from 15 residues. The junction had 11 bases not matched to a gene; V was cut back by 4 bases and J by 5 bases. The CDR3 is CASSATTGREETQYF. CDR3 sequence (DNA): TGCGCCAGCAGCGCCACGACAGGGCGAGAGGAGACCCAGTACTTC.

The chain uses TRBV5-1 and TRBJ1-4; D unclear. The CDR3 loop spans 14 amino acids. Germline-derived CDR1 and CDR2 are SGHRS and YFSETQ. The germline V and J ends were trimmed by 4 bases and 8 bases, with 15 bases remaining between them. Here the CDR3 reads CASSIAGPGEKLFF. CDR3 DNA sequence: TGCGCCAGCAGCATAGCAGGCCCGGGAGAAAAACTGTTTTTT.

The J gene is TRBJ2-7, the V gene TRBV28; the D gene is possibly TRBD1 (6 bases). The germline V and J ends were trimmed by 7 bases and 5 bases, with 18 bases remaining between them. Per germline, CDR1 MDHEN and CDR2 SYDVKM. CDR3 size: 14 residues. The CDR3 protein is CASTPRPAGDEQYF. The CDR3 coding sequence is TGTGCCAGCACCCCTAGGCCGGCAGGGGACGAGCAGTACTTC.

The J gene is TRBJ1-5, the V gene TRBV5-1; D remains ambiguous. V was cut by 4 bases and J by 6 bases, with 11 bases left in between. CDR1 is SGHRS and CDR2 is YFSETQ in the germline V gene. The CDR3 totals 13 residues. The CDR3 loop reads CASSPLLGQPQHF. CDR3 DNA: TGCGCCAGCAGCCCCTTATTAGGTCAGCCCCAGCATTTT.